In its sample, the clone carrying this TCR beta chain was seen many times. Time point denoted: patch test 1, 2 weeks after DPC sensitization. The treatment: therapeutic diphenylcyclopropenone sensitization with weekly scalp DPC. Those who donated were patients with alopecia, 18 to 70 years of age, and suitable for DPC. The data were taken from a study of human T cells and chemical hapten exposure. Germline V CDR1 and CDR2: LNHDA, SQIVND (reference sequence). This CDR3 contains 15 residues. V was shortened by 3 bases and J by 1 base, with 10 bases between the two germline ends. How the authors handled the data: Samples held a median of approximately 94,000 TCRs, range roughly 20,000–700,000. In TCRdb, the RACE reads were re-called with MiXCR into one record per CDR3 protein. TCRdb's processing, not the authors' own work, is the source of the V and J calls. The sample holds under 120,000 distinct CDR3 sequences, about 10% seen once.

The sample consisted of whole blood, taken in connection with sensitization to the hapten diphenylcyclopropenone (DPC). V is TRBV19 and J is TRBJ1-5; no clear D. This clonotype originated in a woman in her 40s with alopecia areata. Some clones in this sample may be carry-over from other donors' samples. The CDR3 DNA sequence: TGTGCCAGTAGTATTTGGCAAATGAGCAATCAGCCCCAGCATTTT. This sequence encodes CASSIWQMSNQPQHF. The whole variable domain, remainder taken from reference TRBV19 and TRBJ1-5, is DGGITQSPKYLFRKEGQNVTLSCEQNLNHDAMYWYRQDPGQGLRLIYYSQIVNDFQKGDIAEGYSVSREKKESFPLTVTSAQKNPTAFYLCASSIWQMSNQPQHFGDGTRLSIL.